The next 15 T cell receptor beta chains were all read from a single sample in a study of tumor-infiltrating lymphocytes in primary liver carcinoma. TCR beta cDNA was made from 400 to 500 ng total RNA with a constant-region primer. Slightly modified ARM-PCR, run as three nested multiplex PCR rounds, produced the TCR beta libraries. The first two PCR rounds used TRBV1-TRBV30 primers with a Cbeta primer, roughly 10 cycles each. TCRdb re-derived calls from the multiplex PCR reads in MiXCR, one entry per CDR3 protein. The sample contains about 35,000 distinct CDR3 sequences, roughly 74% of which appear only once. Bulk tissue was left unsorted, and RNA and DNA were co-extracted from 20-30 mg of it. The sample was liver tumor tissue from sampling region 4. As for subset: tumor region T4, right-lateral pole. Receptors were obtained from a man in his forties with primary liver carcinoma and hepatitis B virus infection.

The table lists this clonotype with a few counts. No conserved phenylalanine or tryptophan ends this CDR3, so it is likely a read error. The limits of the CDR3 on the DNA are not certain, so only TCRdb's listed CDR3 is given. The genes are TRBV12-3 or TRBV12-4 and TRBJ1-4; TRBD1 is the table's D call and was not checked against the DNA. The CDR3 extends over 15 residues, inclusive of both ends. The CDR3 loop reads CASSSYRGHGEKRFL.

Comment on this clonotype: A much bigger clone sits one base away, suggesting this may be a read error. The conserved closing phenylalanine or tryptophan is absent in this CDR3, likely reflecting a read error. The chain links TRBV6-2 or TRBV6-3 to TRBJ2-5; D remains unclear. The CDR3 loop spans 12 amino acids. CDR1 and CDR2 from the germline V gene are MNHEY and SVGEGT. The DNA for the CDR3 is TGTGCCAGCAGCAATAGCCAAGAGGCCCAGTACTCC. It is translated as CASSNSQEAQYS.

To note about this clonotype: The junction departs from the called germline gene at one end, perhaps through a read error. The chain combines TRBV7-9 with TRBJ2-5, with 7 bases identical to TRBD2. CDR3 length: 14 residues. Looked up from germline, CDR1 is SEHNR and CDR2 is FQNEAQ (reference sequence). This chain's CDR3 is CAGGGDLHQEAQYF. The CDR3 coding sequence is TGTGCCGGGGGGGGGGATCTCCACCAAGAGGCCCAGTACTTT.

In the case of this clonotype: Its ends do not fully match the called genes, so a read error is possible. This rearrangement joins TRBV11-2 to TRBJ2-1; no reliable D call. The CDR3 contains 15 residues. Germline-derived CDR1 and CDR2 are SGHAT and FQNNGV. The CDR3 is CASSFSWPLDHEHFF. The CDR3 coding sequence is TGTGCCAGCAGCTTTAGCTGGCCACTCGACCATGAGCACTTCTTC.

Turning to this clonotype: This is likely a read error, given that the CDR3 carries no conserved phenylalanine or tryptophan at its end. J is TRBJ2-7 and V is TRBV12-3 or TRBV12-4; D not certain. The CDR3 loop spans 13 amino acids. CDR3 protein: CACSLGRRYKQYI. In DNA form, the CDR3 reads TGTGCCTGCAGTTTAGGTCGCAGGTATAAGCAGTACATC.

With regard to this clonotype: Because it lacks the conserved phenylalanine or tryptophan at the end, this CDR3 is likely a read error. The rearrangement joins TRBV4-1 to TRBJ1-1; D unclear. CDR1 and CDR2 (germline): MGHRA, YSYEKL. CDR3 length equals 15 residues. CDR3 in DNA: TGCGCCAGTAGCCAAGCTGTACTGGGGAACATTGAAGCTTTCCTT. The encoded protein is CASSQAVLGNIEAFL.

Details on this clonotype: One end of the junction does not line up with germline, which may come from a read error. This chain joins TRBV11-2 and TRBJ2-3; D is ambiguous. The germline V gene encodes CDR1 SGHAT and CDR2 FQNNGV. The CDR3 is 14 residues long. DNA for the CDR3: TGTGCCGGCAACCCCCCGGGCCGGGCAGATACGCACTATTTT. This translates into CAGNPPGRADTHYF.

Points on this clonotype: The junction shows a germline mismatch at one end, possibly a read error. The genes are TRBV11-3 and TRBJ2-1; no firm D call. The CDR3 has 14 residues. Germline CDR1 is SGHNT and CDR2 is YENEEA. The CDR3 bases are TGTGCCAGTAGCTTAGGCGTCTCGAACAATGGGCGGTTCTTC. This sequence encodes CASSLGVSNNGRFF.

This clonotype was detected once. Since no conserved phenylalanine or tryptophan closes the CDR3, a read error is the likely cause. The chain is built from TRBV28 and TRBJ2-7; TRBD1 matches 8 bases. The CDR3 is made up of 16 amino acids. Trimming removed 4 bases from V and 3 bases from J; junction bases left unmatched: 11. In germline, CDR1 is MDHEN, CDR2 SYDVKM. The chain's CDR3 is CASSSPGQEGGYEQYI. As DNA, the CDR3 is TGTGCCAGCAGTTCTCCGGGACAGGAAGGGGGCTACGAGCAGTACATC.

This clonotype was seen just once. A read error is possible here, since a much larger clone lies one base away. In nucleotides, the CDR3 is TGTGCCACCAGCAGAGTCACAGGGTCTGGGGCCAACGTCCTGACTTTC. Translation gives CATSRVTGSGANVLTF. V is TRBV15 and J is TRBJ2-6, with D perhaps TRBD1 (6 bases). The CDR3 is 16 residues long. The V end lost 1 base, the J end lost 1 base, and 8 bases lay between the germline ends. The V gene's germline CDR1 is LNHNV and CDR2 YYDKDF (reference sequence).

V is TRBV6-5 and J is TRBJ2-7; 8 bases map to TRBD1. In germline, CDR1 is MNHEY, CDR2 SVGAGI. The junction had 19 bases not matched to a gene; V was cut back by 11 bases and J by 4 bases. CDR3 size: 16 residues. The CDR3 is CARSSPPRQGSYEQYF. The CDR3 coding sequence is TGTGCCCGGAGTTCCCCACCGAGACAGGGGTCTTACGAGCAGTACTTC.

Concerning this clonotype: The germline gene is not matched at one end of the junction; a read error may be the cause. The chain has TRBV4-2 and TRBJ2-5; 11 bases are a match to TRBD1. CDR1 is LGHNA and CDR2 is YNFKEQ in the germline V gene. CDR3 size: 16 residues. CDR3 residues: CAISQDGTGGQETQYF. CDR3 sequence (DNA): TGTGCCATCAGCCAAGACGGGACAGGGGGTCAAGAGACCCAGTATTTC.

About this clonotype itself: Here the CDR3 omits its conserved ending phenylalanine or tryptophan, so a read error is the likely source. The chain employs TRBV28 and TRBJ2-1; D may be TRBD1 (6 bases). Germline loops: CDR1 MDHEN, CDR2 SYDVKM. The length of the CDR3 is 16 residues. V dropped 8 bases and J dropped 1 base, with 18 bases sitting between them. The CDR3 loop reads CASGRTGTTSYNEQFL. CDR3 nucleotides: TGTGCCAGCGGTAGAACCGGGACAACTTCCTACAATGAGCAGTTCTTA.

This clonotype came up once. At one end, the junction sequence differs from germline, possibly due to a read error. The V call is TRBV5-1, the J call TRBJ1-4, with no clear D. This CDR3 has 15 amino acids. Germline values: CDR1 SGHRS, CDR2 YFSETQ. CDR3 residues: CASNLDGRPNEKLFF. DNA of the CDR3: TGCGCCAGCAACTTGGATGGACGACCGAATGAAAAACTGTTTTTT.

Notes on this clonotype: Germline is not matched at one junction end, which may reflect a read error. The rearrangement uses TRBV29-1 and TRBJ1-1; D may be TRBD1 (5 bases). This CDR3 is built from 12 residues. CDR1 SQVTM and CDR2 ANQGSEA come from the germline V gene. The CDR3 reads CSVRWDAIEAFF. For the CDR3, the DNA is TGCAGCGTTCGATGGGACGCGATTGAAGCTTTCTTC.